The 21 T cell receptor beta chains presented below share a single source sample, sequenced in a study of PD-1 blockade in classical Hodgkin lymphoma. Autologous stem cell transplantation was followed by relapse in every patient, and brentuximab vedotin exposure varied. Assay used: immunoSEQ multiplex PCR; TCRdb lists only in-frame clones, some missing. Of more than 30,000 clones in the sample, over 60% were seen once. Sequenced material: peripheral blood mononuclear cells (PBMCs), taken before the second cycle of nivolumab. The receptors derive from a human donor with classical Hodgkin lymphoma.

DNA for the CDR3: TGTGCCAGCAGTGGTGGAGGGGAAAAACTGTTTTTT. It encodes CASSGGGEKLFF. The rearrangement uses TRBV6-6 and TRBJ1-4; no clear D. Trimming removed 5 bases at V and 8 bases at J, with 9 bases between. CDR3 length equals 12 residues. Germline CDR1 is MNHNY and CDR2 is SVGAGI (reference sequence).

The chain carries TRBV5-1 and TRBJ2-7, with D possibly being TRBD1 or TRBD2 (5 bases each). This CDR3 is 15 amino acids long. CDR1 and CDR2 (germline): SGHRS, YFSETQ. Trimming took off 2 bases at V and 2 bases at J, with 14 bases between the two ends. CDR3 nucleotides: TGCGCCAGCAGCTTCATCACAGAGGGACCCTACGAGCAGTACTTC. Amino acids: CASSFITEGPYEQYF. Based on the CDR3 plus reference TRBV5-1 and TRBJ2-7, the full variable domain is KAGVTQTPRYLIKTRGQQVTLSCSPISGHRSVSWYQQTPGQGLQFLFEYFSETQRNKGNFPGRFSGRQFSNSRSEMNVSTLELGDSALYLCASSFITEGPYEQYFGPGTRLTVT.

About this clone itself: This CDR3 is also generated by other DNA sequences in the sample. CDR3 sequence reads: CASSLDSSGNTIYF. In DNA form, the CDR3 reads TGTGCCAGCAGCTTGGACAGCTCTGGAAACACCATATATTTT. This chain connects TRBV7-2 to TRBJ1-3, with a possible D match to TRBD1 (6 bases). The length of the CDR3 is 14 residues. CDR1 SGHTA and CDR2 FQGNSA come from the germline V gene. V was shortened by 3 bases and J by 0 bases, with 6 bases between the two germline ends. Supplemented by reference TRBV7-2 and TRBJ1-3, the full variable domain reads GAGVSQSPSNKVTEKGKDVELRCDPISGHTALYWYRQSLGQGLEFLIYFQGNSAPDKSGLPSDRFSAERTGGSVSTLTIQRTQQEDSAVYLCASSLDSSGNTIYFGEGSWLTVV.

The chain recombines TRBV2 with TRBJ1-5; D is unclear. Germline loops: CDR1 SNHLY, CDR2 FYNNEI. V was shortened by 8 bases and J by 0 bases, with 8 bases between the two germline ends. The CDR3 length is 13 residues. The CDR3 nucleotides read TGTGCCAGCCGACGGGATAGCAATCAGCCCCAGCATTTT. Amino acid sequence: CASRRDSNQPQHF.

The V and J genes are TRBV4-3 and TRBJ1-1, with TRBD1 as a possible D gene (6 bases). Trimming took off 0 bases at V and 7 bases at J, with 15 bases between the two ends. The germline CDR1 and CDR2 sequences are LGHNA and YSLEER. CDR3 length equals 15 residues. CDR3 amino acids: CASSQEQGLGDEAFF. The CDR3 DNA reads TGCGCCAGCAGCCAAGAGCAGGGGCTAGGGGATGAAGCTTTCTTT.

This chain links TRBV30 with TRBJ1-2; 9 bases align to TRBD1. The CDR3 sequence is 12 residues long. J gave up 2 bases and V 7 bases, and 2 bases lay outside the gene matches. Germline V gene data show CDR1 as GTSNPN and CDR2 as SVGIG (reference sequence). Here the CDR3 reads CALGQGNYGYTF. CDR3 sequence (DNA): TGTGCCTTGGGACAGGGCAACTATGGCTACACCTTC.

This sequence joins TRBV4-1 and TRBJ2-1; the match to TRBD2 covers 8 bases. The germline V gene has CDR1 MGHRA and CDR2 YSYEKL. The CDR3 runs 16 residues. J was trimmed by 8 bases and V by 0 bases; bases with no gene match: 9. This CDR3 reads CASSQEGRGGGYEQFF. CDR3 nucleotide sequence: TGCGCCAGCAGCCAAGAAGGCCGGGGGGGAGGCTATGAGCAGTTCTTC.

The genes are TRBV4-3 and TRBJ1-2, with TRBD1 matching 9 bases. CDR1 is LGHNA, CDR2 YSLEER, per germline. CDR3 length: 14 residues. Trimming removed 4 bases from V and 4 bases from J; junction bases left unmatched: 4. The CDR3 sequence is CASSPVTGGYGYTF. CDR3 in DNA: TGCGCCAGCAGCCCGGTGACAGGGGGCTATGGCTACACCTTC.

The rearrangement uses TRBV4-3 and TRBJ2-6; D is undetermined. With 5 bases removed from V and 0 bases from J, the gap between germline ends came to 11 bases. Germline V gene sequence: CDR1 LGHNA, CDR2 YSLEER. CDR3 length: 16 residues. CDR3 residues: CASSERPASGANVLTF. DNA for the CDR3: TGCGCCAGCAGCGAAAGGCCTGCCTCTGGGGCCAACGTCCTGACTTTC.

V usage is TRBV6-6 and J usage is TRBJ2-2; TRBD2 is a possible D gene (6 bases). Trimming cost V 2 bases and J 4 bases, with 8 bases left between them. Germline CDR1 reads MNHNY; CDR2 reads SVGAGI (reference sequence). The CDR3 is 14 amino acids. In DNA, the CDR3 is TGTGCCAGCAGTTACGGCGGGACCACCGGGGAGCTGTTTTTT. It encodes CASSYGGTTGELFF.

V usage is TRBV7-2 and J usage is TRBJ2-5; perhaps TRBD2 as D (6 bases). The closer fit of TRBJ2-7 to the DNA end suggests the J call may be wrong. Germline V gene sequence: CDR1 SGHTA, CDR2 FQGNSA. CDR3 length: 14 amino acids. CDR3 nucleotide sequence: TGTGCCAGCAGCCCGACTAGGGGTTCCTACGAGCAGTACTTC. It yields the protein CASSPTRGSYEQYF.

There are a few counts of this clone. This chain joins TRBV19 and TRBJ2-7, with 8 bases aligning to TRBD1. Trimming at V came to 6 bases and at J to 3 bases, leaving 7 bases not matched to a gene. Germline loops: CDR1 LNHDA, CDR2 SQIVND (reference sequence). The CDR3 runs to 14 residues. The CDR3: CASSRTGKDYEQYF. DNA for the CDR3: TGTGCCAGTAGCAGGACAGGGAAAGACTACGAGCAGTACTTC. Full variable domain (missing parts from reference TRBV19 and TRBJ2-7): DGGITQSPKYLFRKEGQNVTLSCEQNLNHDAMYWYRQDPGQGLRLIYYSQIVNDFQKGDIAEGYSVSREKKESFPLTVTSAQKNPTAFYLCASSRTGKDYEQYFGPGTRLTVT.

The chain combines TRBV9 with TRBJ2-2; 7 bases map to TRBD1. The CDR3 totals 14 residues. Trimming at V came to 4 bases and at J to 6 bases, leaving 6 bases not matched to a gene. Looked up from germline, CDR1 is SGDLS and CDR2 is YYNGEE. Here the CDR3 DNA reads TGTGCCAGCAGCATAGGGACAGACCCCGGGGAGCTGTTTTTT. This encodes CASSIGTDPGELFF.

By proportion, this clone is medium-sized. The V call is TRBV15, the J call TRBJ1-1; D remains ambiguous. The CDR3 contains 14 residues. The V end lost 3 bases, the J end lost 1 base, and 9 bases lay between the germline ends. Germline assignment: CDR1 LNHNV and CDR2 YYDKDF (reference sequence). The DNA of the CDR3 is TGTGCCACCAGCAGGTCGCGTACGAACACTGAAGCTTTCTTT. Its protein is CATSRSRTNTEAFF.

The chain recombines TRBV10-2 with TRBJ2-1, with 12 bases fitting TRBD2. The CDR3 has 14 residues. Losses at the gene ends were 3 bases for V and 13 bases for J; bases not matched to a gene: 7. Germline CDR1 and CDR2: WSHSY and SAAADI. CDR3 nucleotide sequence: TGCGCCAGCAGTGAAGCTAGCGGGGGGGCCCGTCAGTTCTTC. Amino acid sequence: CASSEASGGARQFF.

This clone showed up just a few times. The chain couples TRBV19 to TRBJ2-3; a weak D match, TRBD2 (5 bases). V was trimmed by 5 bases and J by 0 bases, leaving 15 bases between them. The CDR3 sequence is 16 residues long. From germline, CDR1 is LNHDA and CDR2 SQIVND (reference sequence). CDR3 amino acids: CASSPRRGSSTDTQYF. DNA for the CDR3: TGTGCCAGTAGTCCGCGTCGCGGGTCTAGCACAGATACGCAGTATTTT.

Only a few counts were recorded for this clone. The chain links TRBV19 to TRBJ1-1; D perhaps matches TRBD1 (5 bases). Germline lookup yields CDR1 LNHDA and CDR2 SQIVND (reference sequence). V dropped 4 bases and J dropped 0 bases, with 15 bases sitting between them. CDR3 length equals 16 residues. The CDR3: CASSRGAAHMNTEAFF. In DNA, the CDR3 is TGTGCCAGTAGTAGAGGGGCAGCCCACATGAACACTGAAGCTTTCTTT.

The gene calls are TRBV11-2 and TRBJ2-3, with 9 bases matching TRBD1. Losses at the gene ends were 5 bases for V and 2 bases for J; bases not matched to a gene: 8. This CDR3 has 16 residues. Germline CDR1 and CDR2: SGHAT and FQNNGV. As DNA, the CDR3 is TGTGCCAGCAGCCTGGACAGGGGAGTCAACACAGATACGCAGTATTTT. This translates into CASSLDRGVNTDTQYF.

This clone was detected a few times. The gene calls are TRBV7-2 and TRBJ2-3, with TRBD2 identical over 15 bases. This CDR3 contains 19 residues. Per the germline V gene, CDR1 is SGHTA and CDR2 is FQGNSA. V shed 1 base, J shed 5 bases, and the junction held 10 bases outside the gene matches. The CDR3 here is CASSLGPLGLAGGGDTQYF. For the CDR3, the DNA is TGTGCCAGCAGCTTAGGGCCTTTGGGACTAGCGGGGGGAGGAGATACGCAGTATTTT.

V usage is TRBV30 and J usage is TRBJ2-5, with unresolved D. With 2 bases removed from V and 5 bases from J, the gap between germline ends came to 6 bases. This CDR3 is 11 amino acids long. Germline loops: CDR1 GTSNPN, CDR2 SVGIG (reference sequence). The CDR3 region is CAWSFPETQYF. In DNA form, the CDR3 reads TGTGCCTGGAGTTTTCCGGAGACCCAGTACTTC.

This chain links TRBV10-3 with TRBJ2-7, with D possibly matching TRBD1 (6 bases). The CDR3 totals 14 residues. Looked up from germline, CDR1 is ENHRY and CDR2 is SYGVKD. With 4 bases removed from V and 4 bases from J, the gap between germline ends came to 14 bases. DNA of the CDR3: TGTGCCATCAGTGCCACAGGGAGAGTATACGAGCAGTACTTC. This gives the protein CAISATGRVYEQYF.